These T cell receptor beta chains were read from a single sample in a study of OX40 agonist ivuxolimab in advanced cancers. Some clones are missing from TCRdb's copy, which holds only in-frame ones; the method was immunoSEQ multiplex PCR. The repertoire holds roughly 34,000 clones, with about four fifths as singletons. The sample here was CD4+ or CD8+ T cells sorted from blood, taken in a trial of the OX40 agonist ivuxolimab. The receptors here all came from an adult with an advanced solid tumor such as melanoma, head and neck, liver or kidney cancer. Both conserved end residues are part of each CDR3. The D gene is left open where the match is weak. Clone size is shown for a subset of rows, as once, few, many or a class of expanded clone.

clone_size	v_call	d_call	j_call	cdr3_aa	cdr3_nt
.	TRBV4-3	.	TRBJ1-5	CASSQDLGEYQPQHF	TGCGCCAGCAGCCAAGATTTAGGAGAGTATCAGCCCCAGCATTTT
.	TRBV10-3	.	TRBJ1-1	CAISDDGYTEAFF	TGTGCCATCAGTGACGACGGGTACACTGAAGCTTTCTTT
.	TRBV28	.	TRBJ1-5	CASSATGINQPQHF	TGTGCCAGCAGTGCGACCGGGATCAATCAGCCCCAGCATTTT
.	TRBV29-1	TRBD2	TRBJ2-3	CSVGGTDTQYF	TGCAGCGTCGGGGGGACAGATACGCAGTATTTT
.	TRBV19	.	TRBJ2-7	CASSIGALSYEQYF	TGTGCCAGTAGTATTGGGGCACTATCCTACGAGCAGTACTTC
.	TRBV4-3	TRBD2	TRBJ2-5	CASSQLLADQETQYF	TGCGCCAGCAGCCAACTACTAGCGGACCAAGAGACCCAGTACTTC
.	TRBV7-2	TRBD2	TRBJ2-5	CASSLGGGYQETQYF	TGTGCCAGCAGTTTGGGCGGGGGTTACCAAGAGACCCAGTACTTC
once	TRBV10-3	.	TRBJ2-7	CAISDSGSVPYEQYF	TGTGCCATCAGTGACTCAGGGTCAGTTCCCTACGAGCAGTACTTC
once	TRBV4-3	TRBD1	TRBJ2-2	CASSAGQGDAGELFF	TGCGCCAGCAGCGCGGGACAGGGGGACGCCGGGGAGCTGTTTTTT
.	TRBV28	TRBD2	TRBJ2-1	CASRDPGLGHNEQFF	TGTGCCAGCAGAGACCCGGGACTAGGTCACAATGAGCAGTTCTTC
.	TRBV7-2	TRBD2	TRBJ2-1	CASSFSASGSSYNEQFF	TGTGCCAGCAGCTTTTCCGCTAGCGGGAGCTCCTACAATGAGCAGTTCTTC
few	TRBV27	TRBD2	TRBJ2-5	CASSPGTSAWETQYF	TGTGCCAGCAGTCCTGGGACTAGCGCTTGGGAGACCCAGTACTTC
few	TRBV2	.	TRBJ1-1	CASSEEDPGPEAFF	TGTGCCAGCAGTGAAGAGGACCCGGGCCCTGAAGCTTTCTTT
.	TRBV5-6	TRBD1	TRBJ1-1	CASSTGTGGLSFF	TGTGCCAGCAGCACGGGGACAGGGGGGCTATCTTTCTTT
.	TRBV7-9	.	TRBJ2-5	CASRGPYQETQYF	TGTGCCAGCCGTGGACCGTACCAAGAGACCCAGTACTTC
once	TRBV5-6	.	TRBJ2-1	CASSLWVNEQFF	TGTGCCAGCAGCTTGTGGGTTAATGAGCAGTTCTTC
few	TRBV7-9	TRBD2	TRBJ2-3	CASSSWGLGTDTQYF	TGTGCCAGCAGCTCCTGGGGACTAGGGACAGATACGCAGTATTTT
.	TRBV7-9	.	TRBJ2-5	CASSLSLLLVQETQYF	TGTGCCAGCAGCTTGAGTCTACTACTAGTTCAAGAGACCCAGTACTTC
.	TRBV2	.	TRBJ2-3	CASSSGTVSTDTQYF	TGTGCCAGCAGTTCCGGGACGGTTAGCACAGATACGCAGTATTTT
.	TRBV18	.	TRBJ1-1	CASSPFGGEAFF	TGTGCCAGCTCACCCTTTGGGGGGGAAGCTTTCTTT
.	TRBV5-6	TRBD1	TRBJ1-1	CASSVGTGNTEAFF	TGTGCCAGCAGCGTTGGGACAGGGAACACTGAAGCTTTCTTT
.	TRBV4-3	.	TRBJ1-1	CASSQGTDEAFF	TGCGCCAGCAGCCAAGGGACCGATGAAGCTTTCTTT
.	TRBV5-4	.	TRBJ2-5	CASSLGHTETQYF	TGTGCCAGCAGCTTGGGGCATACGGAGACCCAGTACTTC
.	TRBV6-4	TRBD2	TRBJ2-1	CASSPGLAEGNEQFF	TGTGCCAGCAGTCCGGGACTAGCGGAGGGTAATGAGCAGTTCTTC
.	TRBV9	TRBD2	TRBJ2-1	CASSPHDSGRSLGEFF	TGTGCCAGCAGCCCCCACGATAGCGGGAGGAGCCTAGGGGAATTCTTC
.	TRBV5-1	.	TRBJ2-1	CASSLDSTMQFF	TGCGCCAGCAGCTTGGACAGTACCATGCAGTTCTTC
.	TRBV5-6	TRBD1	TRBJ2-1	CASSLGTGASEQFF	TGTGCCAGCAGCTTGGGGACAGGGGCAAGTGAGCAGTTCTTC
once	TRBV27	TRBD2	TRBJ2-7	CASRELGREDDEQYF	TGTGCCAGCAGGGAGTTGGGGCGGGAGGACGACGAGCAGTACTTC
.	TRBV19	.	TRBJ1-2	CASTHPPGYYGYTF	TGTGCCAGTACACACCCGCCGGGGTACTATGGCTACACCTTC
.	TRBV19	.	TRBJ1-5	CATTEGNSNQPQHF	TGTGCCACCACCGAGGGGAACAGCAATCAGCCCCAGCATTTT
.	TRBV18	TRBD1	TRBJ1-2	CASSPGTGDYGYTF	TGTGCCAGCTCACCCGGGACAGGGGATTATGGCTACACCTTC
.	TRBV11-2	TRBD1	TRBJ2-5	CASSSGTGFLQTQYF	TGTGCCAGCAGCTCCGGGACAGGGTTTCTGCAGACCCAGTACTTC
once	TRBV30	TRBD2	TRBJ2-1	CAWSVTLGLAGYNEQFF	TGTGCCTGGAGTGTTACTTTGGGACTAGCGGGATACAATGAGCAGTTCTTC
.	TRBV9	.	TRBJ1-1	CASSVEWENTEAFF	TGTGCCAGCAGCGTAGAATGGGAGAACACTGAAGCTTTCTTT
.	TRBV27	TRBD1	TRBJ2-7	CASSFGTGYEQYF	TGTGCCAGCAGTTTCGGGACAGGCTACGAGCAGTACTTC
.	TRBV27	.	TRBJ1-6	CATPVPHYNSPLHF	TGTGCCACCCCGGTACCCCACTATAATTCACCCCTCCACTTT
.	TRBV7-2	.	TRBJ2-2	CASSLAFGQGNTGELFF	TGTGCCAGCAGCTTAGCGTTTGGTCAGGGGAACACCGGGGAGCTGTTTTTT
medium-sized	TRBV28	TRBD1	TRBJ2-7	CASSYGWTGEQYF	TGTGCCAGCAGTTACGGTTGGACAGGGGAGCAGTACTTC
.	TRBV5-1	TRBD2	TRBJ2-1	CASSFGTSGYNEQFF	TGCGCCAGCAGCTTCGGGACTAGCGGCTACAATGAGCAGTTCTTC
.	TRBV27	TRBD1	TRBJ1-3	CASSSLTGVGNTIYF	TGTGCCAGCAGTTCCTTGACAGGGGTCGGAAACACCATATATTTT
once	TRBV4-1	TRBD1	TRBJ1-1	CASSQGPRTGTAEAFF	TGCGCCAGCAGCCAAGGACCCCGGACAGGGACCGCAGAAGCTTTCTTT
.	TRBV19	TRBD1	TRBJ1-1	CASSMTGWMAEAFF	TGTGCCAGTAGTATGACAGGGTGGATGGCTGAAGCTTTCTTT
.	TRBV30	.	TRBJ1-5	CAWSVDLGVNQPQHF	TGTGCCTGGAGTGTAGATTTAGGGGTCAATCAGCCCCAGCATTTT